The next 21 T cell receptor beta chains were all read from a single sample in a study of blood T cell repertoires in COVID-19. The method was immunoSEQ multiplex PCR; TCRdb's version includes in-frame clones alone and lacks a portion of them. The sample records 55,000 to 70,000 clones, approximately 85% being singletons. The specimen was peripheral blood. These receptors originate from a woman in her sixties or seventies with COVID-19, enrolled during active disease.

The chain has TRBV28 and TRBJ1-2, with D perhaps TRBD1 (5 bases). There are 13 residues in the CDR3. Germline values: CDR1 MDHEN, CDR2 SYDVKM. Trimming cost V 5 bases and J 8 bases, with 15 bases left between them. The CDR3 DNA is TGTGCCAGCAGTGTGACGGGGGGACGGGGCTACACCTTC. This translates into CASSVTGGRGYTF.

V usage is TRBV19 and J usage is TRBJ2-3, with D perhaps TRBD2 (6 bases). CDR3 length: 11 residues. The V gene lost 3 bases and the J gene lost 12 bases, with 10 bases spanning the gap. Germline V gene data show CDR1 as LNHDA and CDR2 as SQIVND (reference sequence). CDR3 residues: CASSILDYQYF. The CDR3 nucleotides are TGTGCCAGTAGTATTTTGGACTATCAGTATTTT. The entire variable domain, with the rest obtained from reference TRBV19 and TRBJ2-3, is as follows: DGGITQSPKYLFRKEGQNVTLSCEQNLNHDAMYWYRQDPGQGLRLIYYSQIVNDFQKGDIAEGYSVSREKKESFPLTVTSAQKNPTAFYLCASSILDYQYFGPGTRLTVL.

The chain uses TRBV7-9 and TRBJ2-7; TRBD1 is a possible D gene (6 bases). Germline V CDR1 and CDR2: SEHNR, FQNEAQ (reference sequence). The ends were cut back, 6 bases at V and 6 bases at J, with 9 bases in the middle. The CDR3 has 11 residues. For the CDR3, the DNA is TGTGCCAGCAGGTTGACAGGCGAGCAGTACTTC. It specifies CASRLTGEQYF. Based on the CDR3 plus reference TRBV7-9 and TRBJ2-7, the full variable domain is DTGVSQNPRHKITKRGQNVTFRCDPISEHNRLYWYRQTLGQGPEFLTYFQNEAQLEKSRLLSDRFSAERPKGSFSTLEIQRTEQGDSAMYLCASRLTGEQYFGPGTRLTVT.

The chain is built from TRBV7-9 and TRBJ1-2; perhaps TRBD1 as D (6 bases). Trimming left V 5 bases short and J 4 bases short, with 14 bases between. Germline assignment: CDR1 SEHNR and CDR2 FQNEAQ (reference sequence). The CDR3 covers 14 residues. CDR3 loop: CASSQQGSGYGYTF. Here the CDR3 DNA reads TGTGCCAGCAGCCAACAGGGTTCCGGCTATGGCTACACCTTC.

The gene calls are TRBV20-1 and TRBJ2-1, with D possibly being TRBD2 (6 bases). The ends were cut back, 4 bases at V and 6 bases at J, with 7 bases in the middle. The germline gives CDR1 DFQATT, CDR2 SNEGSKA (reference sequence). This CDR3 contains 11 residues. CDR3 bases: TGCAGTGCTAAACTAGCCAATGAGCAGTTCTTC. This translates into CSAKLANEQFF.

The chain joins TRBV27 to TRBJ1-2; the D is unclear. V lost 2 bases, J lost 3 bases, and 7 bases lay in between. The CDR3 has 13 residues. Germline values: CDR1 MNHEY, CDR2 SMNVEV (reference sequence). The CDR3 region is CASSLNSYYGYTF. DNA for the CDR3: TGTGCCAGCAGTTTAAACAGTTACTATGGCTACACCTTC.

This clone occurred a few times. This chain connects TRBV28 to TRBJ2-1; no clear D gene. CDR3 size: 11 residues. Germline lookup yields CDR1 MDHEN and CDR2 SYDVKM. V shed 7 bases and J shed 3 bases, with 4 bases lying between them. The CDR3 bases are TGTGCCAGCATCATCTACAATGAGCAGTTCTTC. Its protein product is CASIIYNEQFF. Filled out from reference TRBV28 and TRBJ2-1, the complete variable domain reads DVKVTQSSRYLVKRTGEKVFLECVQDMDHENMFWYRQDPGLGLRLIYFSYDVKMKEKGDIPEGYSVSREKKERFSLILESASTNQTSMYLCASIIYNEQFFGPGTRLTVL.

The V call is TRBV27, the J call TRBJ2-7; D may be TRBD1 (5 bases). V lost 2 bases and J lost 2, with 13 bases in between. Germline V gives CDR1 MNHEY, CDR2 SMNVEV (reference sequence). There are 15 residues in the CDR3. This chain's CDR3 is CASSLGRVGPYEQYF. The DNA of the CDR3 is TGTGCCAGCAGTTTAGGCAGGGTGGGGCCCTACGAGCAGTACTTC.

This rearrangement joins TRBV7-8 to TRBJ2-7; 10 nucleotides line up with TRBD2. The CDR3 sequence is 16 residues long. Per germline, CDR1 SGHVS and CDR2 FQNEAQ. With 4 bases clipped from V and 2 bases from J, the junction kept 8 bases outside the gene matches. The CDR3 DNA reads as TGTGCCAGCAGCTCCTCCCTAGCGGGGGCCCCCTACGAGCAGTACTTC. It is translated as CASSSSLAGAPYEQYF.

This chain links TRBV5-1 with TRBJ1-2; 8 nucleotides align to TRBD1. This CDR3 is 14 amino acids long. CDR1 and CDR2 from the germline V gene are SGHRS and YFSETQ. V gave up 2 bases and J gave up 6 bases; unmatched junction bases: 6. The chain's CDR3 is CASSFQTGEDGYTF. The CDR3 nucleotides read TGCGCCAGCAGCTTCCAGACAGGGGAGGATGGCTACACCTTC.

J is TRBJ2-7 and V is TRBV20-1; D unresolved. The V and J ends lost 0 bases and 8 bases respectively, with 8 bases between them. Germline V gene sequence: CDR1 DFQATT, CDR2 SNEGSKA (reference sequence). The CDR3 spans 11 residues. In DNA, the CDR3 is TGCAGTGCTAGAGATCAGGCCCAGCAGTACTTC. Its protein product is CSARDQAQQYF.

This clone was seen a handful of times. V is TRBV6-5 and J is TRBJ1-4; D not resolved. V shed 6 bases and J shed 11 bases, with 13 bases lying between them. Germline V gene lookup returns CDR1 MNHEY and CDR2 SVGAGI. The CDR3 has 12 residues. CDR3 coding DNA: TGTGCCAGCAGACCGGGCCGCGGGAAACTGTTTTTT. Amino acids: CASRPGRGKLFF.

The CDR3 is CASTKTDRYMNTEAFF. The CDR3 DNA sequence: TGTGCCAGTACCAAGACGGACAGGTACATGAACACTGAAGCTTTCTTT. The chain carries TRBV19 and TRBJ1-1, with TRBD1 matching 7 bases. Per the germline V gene, CDR1 is LNHDA and CDR2 is SQIVND (reference sequence). After removal of 7 bases from V and 0 bases from J, the junction contained 11 bases not matched to a gene. This CDR3 has 16 residues. The variable domain in full, completed from reference TRBV19 and TRBJ1-1, reads DGGITQSPKYLFRKEGQNVTLSCEQNLNHDAMYWYRQDPGQGLRLIYYSQIVNDFQKGDIAEGYSVSREKKESFPLTVTSAQKNPTAFYLCASTKTDRYMNTEAFFGQGTRLTVV.

The chain carries TRBV30 and TRBJ1-3; D might be TRBD1 (5 bases). Germline V lookup: CDR1 GTSNPN, CDR2 SVGIG (reference sequence). V was trimmed by 4 bases and J by 4 bases, leaving 11 bases between them. This CDR3 spans 13 amino acids. The CDR3: CAWTNSGGNTIYF. CDR3 DNA: TGTGCCTGGACTAACTCAGGGGGAAACACCATATATTTT.

The chain combines TRBV27 with TRBJ2-1; the D gene is possibly TRBD1 (6 bases). Between the trimmed V and J ends, which lost 5 bases and 6 bases, there was a span of 14 bases. CDR3 length equals 14 residues. Germline CDR1 reads MNHEY; CDR2 reads SMNVEV (reference sequence). The CDR3 nucleotides are TGTGCCAGCAGTCCCCTAACAGGGCCCAATGAGCAGTTCTTC. This encodes CASSPLTGPNEQFF.

The chain joins TRBV18 to TRBJ2-2, with a tentative D call TRBD2 (5 bases). This CDR3 comprises 14 residues. Germline V gene lookup returns CDR1 KGHSH and CDR2 LQKENI. Trimming took off 3 bases at V and 6 bases at J, with 11 bases between the two ends. CDR3 residues: CASSPPSWAGELFF. CDR3 in DNA: TGTGCCAGCTCACCCCCTAGCTGGGCCGGGGAGCTGTTTTTT.

The V gene is TRBV11-3, the J gene TRBJ2-1; possibly TRBD1 for D (5 bases). With 5 bases removed from V and 0 bases from J, the gap between germline ends came to 8 bases. From germline, CDR1 is SGHNT and CDR2 YENEEA. The CDR3 runs to 14 residues. The CDR3, as DNA: TGTGCCAGCAGCCTTGACAGCTCCTACAATGAGCAGTTCTTC. This sequence encodes CASSLDSSYNEQFF.

The chain recombines TRBV3-1 (or the pseudogene TRBV3-2) with TRBJ1-1; weak D call: TRBD1 (6 bases). The CDR3 extends over 15 amino acids. Germline V CDR1 and CDR2: LGHDT, YNNKEL (reference sequence). The V end lost 6 bases, the J end lost 0 bases, and 14 bases lay between the germline ends. CDR3 residues: CASSRGTSMNTEAFF. The CDR3 region has the DNA TGTGCCAGCAGTCGAGGGACATCGATGAACACTGAAGCTTTCTTT.

The rearrangement uses TRBV25-1 and TRBJ2-3, with 8 bases lining up with TRBD1. Germline values: CDR1 MGHDK, CDR2 SYGVNS. Unmatched junction bases numbered 2, after V lost 5 bases and J lost 4 bases. This CDR3 has 13 residues. The CDR3 loop reads CASSWTGPDTQYF. In DNA, the CDR3 is TGTGCCAGCAGTTGGACAGGGCCAGATACGCAGTATTTT.

This chain uses TRBV11-3 with TRBJ1-1, with 8 bases fitting TRBD1. The CDR3 length is 17 residues. V was clipped by 5 bases and J by 3 bases; unmatched bases: 14. Germline V CDR1 and CDR2: SGHNT, YENEEA. The CDR3 nucleotides read TGTGCCAGCAGCACCCGCGGACAGGGCGCGCGGGACACTGAAGCTTTCTTT. This translates into CASSTRGQGARDTEAFF.

The J gene is TRBJ2-2, the V gene TRBV11-3; D perhaps matches TRBD2 (6 bases). The ends were cut back, 2 bases at V and 5 bases at J, with 9 bases in the middle. The CDR3 covers 14 residues. Looked up from germline, CDR1 is SGHNT and CDR2 is YENEEA. The CDR3 nucleotides read TGTGCCAGCAGCTTAAGCGGGCGGACCGGGGAGCTGTTTTTT. Translation: CASSLSGRTGELFF. The variable domain in full, completed from reference TRBV11-3 and TRBJ2-2, reads EAGVVQSPRYKIIEKKQPVAFWCNPISGHNTLYWYLQNLGQGPELLIRYENEEAVDDSQLPKDRFSAERLKGVDSTLKIQPAELGDSAVYLCASSLSGRTGELFFGEGSRLTVL.